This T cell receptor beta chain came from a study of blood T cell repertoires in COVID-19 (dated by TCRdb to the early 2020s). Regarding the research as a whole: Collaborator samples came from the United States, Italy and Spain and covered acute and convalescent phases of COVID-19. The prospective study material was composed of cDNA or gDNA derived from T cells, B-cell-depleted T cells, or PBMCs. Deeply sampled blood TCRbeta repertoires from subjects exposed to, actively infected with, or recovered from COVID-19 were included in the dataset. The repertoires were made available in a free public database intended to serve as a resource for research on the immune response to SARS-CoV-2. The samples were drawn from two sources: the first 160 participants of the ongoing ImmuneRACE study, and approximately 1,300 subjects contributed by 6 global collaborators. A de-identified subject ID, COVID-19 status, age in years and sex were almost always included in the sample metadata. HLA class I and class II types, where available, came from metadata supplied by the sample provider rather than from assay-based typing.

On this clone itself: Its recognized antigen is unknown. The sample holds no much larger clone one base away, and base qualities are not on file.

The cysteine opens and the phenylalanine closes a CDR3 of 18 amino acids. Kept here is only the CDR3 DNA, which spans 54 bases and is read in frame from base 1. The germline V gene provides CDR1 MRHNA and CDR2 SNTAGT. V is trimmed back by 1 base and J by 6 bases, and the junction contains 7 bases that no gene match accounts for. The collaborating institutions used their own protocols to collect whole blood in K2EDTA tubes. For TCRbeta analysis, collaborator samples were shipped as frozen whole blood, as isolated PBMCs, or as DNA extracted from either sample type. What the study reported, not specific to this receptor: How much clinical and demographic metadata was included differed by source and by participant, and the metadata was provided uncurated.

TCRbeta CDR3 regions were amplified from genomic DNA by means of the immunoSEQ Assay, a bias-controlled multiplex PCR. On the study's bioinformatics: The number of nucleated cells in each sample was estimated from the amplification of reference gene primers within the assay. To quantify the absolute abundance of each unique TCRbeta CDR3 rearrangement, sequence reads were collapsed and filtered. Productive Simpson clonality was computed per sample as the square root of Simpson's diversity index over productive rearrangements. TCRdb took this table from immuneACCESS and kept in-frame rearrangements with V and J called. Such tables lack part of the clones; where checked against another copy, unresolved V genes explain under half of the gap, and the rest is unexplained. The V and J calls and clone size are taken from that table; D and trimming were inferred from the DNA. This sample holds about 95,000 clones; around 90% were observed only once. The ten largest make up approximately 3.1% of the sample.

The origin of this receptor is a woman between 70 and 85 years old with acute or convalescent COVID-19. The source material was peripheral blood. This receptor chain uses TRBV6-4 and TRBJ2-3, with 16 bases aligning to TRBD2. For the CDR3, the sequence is CASSDLPGLAGGFDTQYF. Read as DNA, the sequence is TGTGCCAGCAGTGACTTGCCGGGACTAGCGGGAGGGTTCGATACGCAGTATTTT.